These T cell receptor beta chains were read from a single sample in a study of CD8 T cells in Susac syndrome. TCRdb reprocessed the immunoSEQ multiplex PCR reads via MiXCR and lists one record per CDR3 protein. The sample gives approximately 300,000 distinct CDR3 sequences, almost 85% of which show up once; 0.21% is in the top ten. The specimen was CD8+ T cells from PBMCs. These receptors originate from a human donor with multiple sclerosis. Each CDR3 is given with its conserved first and last residue. D genes are given only for firm matches. Not all rows give a size; the values are once, few, many and, for expanded clones, a class.

d_gene | j_gene | v_gene | len | abundance | CDR3aa | CDR3nt
TRBD1 | TRBJ1-5 | TRBV9 | 15 | NA | CASSVEGAGNQPQHF | TGTGCCAGCAGCGTAGAGGGGGCTGGTAATCAGCCCCAGCATTTT
NA | TRBJ1-4 | TRBV19 | 15 | NA | CASSIGFGPNEKLFF | TGTGCCAGTAGTATAGGTTTCGGCCCAAATGAAAAACTGTTTTTT
NA | TRBJ1-5 | TRBV28 | 16 | NA | CASSLHGAFDNQPQHF | TGTGCCAGCAGTTTACATGGGGCGTTCGACAATCAGCCCCAGCATTTT
NA | TRBJ1-2 | TRBV20-1 | 14 | NA | CSARDRSGAQGYTF | TGCAGTGCTAGAGATCGTTCGGGGGCTCAAGGCTACACCTTC
TRBD1 | TRBJ1-5 | TRBV6-1 | 15 | NA | CASSVSGGDNQPQHF | TGTGCCAGCAGTGTGTCAGGGGGAGATAATCAGCCCCAGCATTTT
NA | TRBJ2-3 | TRBV2 | 15 | NA | CASSEGPPGSDTQYF | TGTGCCAGCAGTGAAGGGCCCCCGGGGTCGGATACGCAGTATTTT
TRBD2 | TRBJ2-7 | TRBV28 | 17 | NA | CASSSPLTSGIYYEQYF | TGTGCCAGCAGTTCCCCCCTGACTAGCGGGATTTACTACGAGCAGTACTTC
NA | TRBJ2-2 | TRBV7-9 | 16 | NA | CASSLATGSPAGELFF | TGTGCCAGCAGCTTAGCCACCGGGAGCCCCGCCGGGGAGCTGTTTTTT
NA | TRBJ1-2 | TRBV6-2/TRBV6-3 | 13 | NA | CASSWTKNYGYTF | TGTGCCAGCAGTTGGACAAAAAACTATGGCTACACCTTC
NA | TRBJ2-1 | TRBV11-2 | 14 | once | CASRTGGRYNEQFF | TGTGCCAGCAGAACAGGAGGCCGATACAATGAGCAGTTCTTC
NA | TRBJ1-5 | TRBV28 | 13 | NA | CASVWEYSQPQHF | TGTGCCAGCGTCTGGGAGTACTCTCAGCCCCAGCATTTT
NA | TRBJ1-6 | TRBV30 | 13 | once | CASADSFNSPLHF | TGTGCCTCCGCGGACAGTTTTAATTCACCCCTCCACTTT
TRBD1 | TRBJ2-7 | TRBV28 | 14 | NA | CASSADREIYEQYF | TGTGCCAGCAGCGCAGACAGGGAAATCTACGAGCAGTACTTC
TRBD2 | TRBJ2-3 | TRBV7-2 | 18 | NA | CASSLAPRLAASTDTQYF | TGTGCCAGCAGCTTAGCGCCTCGTCTAGCGGCTAGCACAGATACGCAGTATTTT
NA | TRBJ2-7 | TRBV5-4 | 14 | once | CASSLAGQFYEQYF | TGTGCCAGCAGCTTGGCCGGGCAGTTTTACGAGCAGTACTTC
TRBD2 | TRBJ2-1 | TRBV7-2 | 16 | NA | CASTLLAGGLYNEQFF | TGTGCCAGCACCCTACTAGCGGGAGGCCTTTACAATGAGCAGTTCTTC
TRBD1 | TRBJ2-7 | TRBV28 | 18 | NA | CASSLFLGGQSSRYEQYF | TGTGCCAGCAGCCTTTTTTTAGGGGGACAGTCGAGCCGCTACGAGCAGTACTTC
NA | TRBJ2-5 | TRBV7-3 | 17 | NA | CASSLNPGRVDQETQYF | TGTGCCAGCAGCTTAAACCCCGGCAGGGTAGACCAAGAGACCCAGTACTTC
NA | TRBJ1-3 | TRBV7-9 | 14 | NA | CASSLDDSENTIYF | TGTGCCAGCAGCTTAGACGACTCTGAAAACACCATATATTTT
NA | TRBJ2-7 | TRBV4-3 | 15 | few | CASSQEQGSPYEQYF | TGCGCCAGCAGCCAAGAGCAGGGAAGTCCCTACGAGCAGTACTTC
TRBD2 | TRBJ2-3 | TRBV28 | 16 | NA | CASSLGPSGYTDTQYF | TGTGCCAGCAGTTTAGGGCCTAGCGGGTACACAGATACGCAGTATTTT
TRBD2 | TRBJ2-1 | TRBV20-1 | 17 | NA | CSAYTGTSLRSYNEQFF | TGCAGTGCTTATACCGGGACTAGTCTTCGCTCCTACAATGAGCAGTTCTTC
TRBD1 | TRBJ1-2 | TRBV6-2/TRBV6-3 | 15 | NA | CVSSDYRGTNYGYTF | TGTGTCAGCAGTGACTACAGGGGTACGAACTATGGCTACACCTTC
NA | TRBJ1-5 | TRBV24-1 | 14 | NA | CATSDSGNNQPQHF | TGTGCCACCAGTGACTCAGGGAACAATCAGCCCCAGCATTTT
TRBD2 | TRBJ2-1 | TRBV27 | 18 | NA | CAGESSGRPRGTYNEQFF | TGTGCCGGAGAGTCTAGCGGGAGGCCCCGAGGGACCTACAATGAGCAGTTCTTC
NA | TRBJ2-1 | TRBV6-2/TRBV6-3 | 14 | NA | CASSYLAPYNEQFF | TGTGCCAGCAGTTATCTAGCCCCCTACAATGAGCAGTTCTTC
NA | TRBJ2-2 | TRBV29-1 | 12 | NA | CLGSGNTGELFF | TGCCTAGGTTCGGGAAACACCGGGGAGCTGTTTTTT
NA | TRBJ2-1 | TRBV5-6 | 13 | NA | CASSFQALNEQFF | TGTGCTAGCAGCTTTCAGGCGCTCAATGAGCAGTTCTTC
TRBD1 | TRBJ1-1 | TRBV19 | 18 | NA | CASSMTPGQGGMNTEAFF | TGTGCCAGTAGTATGACCCCTGGACAGGGGGGGATGAACACTGAAGCTTTCTTT
TRBD1 | TRBJ1-4 | TRBV4-3 | 16 | few | CASSQADRGTNEKLFF | TGCGCCAGCAGCCAAGCGGACAGGGGAACTAATGAAAAACTGTTTTTT
TRBD1 | TRBJ1-5 | TRBV28 | 14 | NA | CASSLRDSGRSQHF | TGTGCCAGCAGTCTAAGGGACAGTGGGAGGTCCCAGCATTTT
NA | TRBJ2-1 | TRBV27 | 16 | NA | CASSLSVGVGYNEQFF | TGTGCCAGCAGTTTATCTGTGGGAGTGGGTTACAATGAGCAGTTCTTC
TRBD2 | TRBJ2-7 | TRBV5-4 | 14 | NA | CASSLVAGDYEQYF | TGTGCCAGCAGCTTGGTAGCGGGAGATTACGAGCAGTACTTC
NA | TRBJ2-7 | TRBV7-9 | 14 | NA | CASGRAISSYEQYF | TGTGCCAGCGGTCGAGCCATAAGCTCCTACGAGCAGTACTTC
TRBD2 | TRBJ2-2 | TRBV7-9 | 17 | NA | CASSLGLAGGPTGELFF | TGTGCCAGCAGCTTAGGACTAGCGGGAGGGCCTACCGGGGAGCTGTTTTTT
TRBD2 | TRBJ2-1 | TRBV20-1 | 16 | NA | CSARDRLAGGPDEQFF | TGCAGTGCTAGAGATCGGCTAGCGGGAGGGCCGGATGAGCAGTTCTTC
TRBD1 | TRBJ2-5 | TRBV19 | 13 | NA | CASSWGQGQTQYF | TGTGCCAGTAGTTGGGGACAGGGACAGACCCAGTACTTC